This TCR beta chain came from a study of cytomegalovirus exposure and HLA in healthy donors. Study-level points and caveats: TCR beta chain V- and J-gene trimming was linked, in a later analysis, to a missense variant in DCLRE1C. Versus the approximately 720-donor mean, an Asian-associated ancestry cluster reportedly showed fewer N-insertions in a later analysis.

In the case of this clone: Its target is not known.

The ends were cut back, 0 bases at V and 0 bases at J, with 9 bases in the middle. Germline CDR1 MNHEY, CDR2 SMNVEV (reference sequence). CDR3 length equals 16 residues. Amplification used 60 Vbeta primers and 13 Jbeta primers. Sequencing was performed with immunoSEQ multiplex PCR; in TCRdb, only in-frame clones are kept and a portion is missing. The table lists 87,000 or so clones, roughly three quarters of them singletons. The chain uses TRBV27 and TRBJ1-3; tentative D call: TRBD1 (6 bases). The clonotype comes from a woman in her thirties or forties in good health and CMV-seronegative. What was sequenced was PBMCs. CDR3 loop: CASSLSSRGSGNTIYF. Here the CDR3 DNA reads TGTGCCAGCAGTTTATCTTCCAGGGGCTCTGGAAACACCATATATTTT.